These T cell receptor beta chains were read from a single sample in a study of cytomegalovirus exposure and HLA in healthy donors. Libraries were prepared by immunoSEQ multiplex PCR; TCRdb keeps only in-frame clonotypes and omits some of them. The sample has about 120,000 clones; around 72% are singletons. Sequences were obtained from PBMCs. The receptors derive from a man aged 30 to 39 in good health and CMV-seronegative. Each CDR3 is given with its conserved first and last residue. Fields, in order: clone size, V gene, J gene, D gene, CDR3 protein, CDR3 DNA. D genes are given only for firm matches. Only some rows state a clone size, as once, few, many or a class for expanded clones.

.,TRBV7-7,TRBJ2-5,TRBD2,CASSRRISGVETQYF,TGTGCCAGCAGCCGCAGAATTAGCGGGGTAGAGACCCAGTACTTC
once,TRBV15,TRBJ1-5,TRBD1,CATSHLAGGTQPQHF,TGTGCCACCAGCCACCTCGCAGGGGGCACTCAGCCCCAGCATTTT
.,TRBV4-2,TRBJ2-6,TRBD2,CASSQDAGVAGANVLTF,TGTGCCAGCAGCCAAGATGCGGGGGTCGCTGGGGCCAACGTCCTGACTTTC
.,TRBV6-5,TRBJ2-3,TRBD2,CASRRGGAGTDTQYF,TGTGCCAGCAGACGCGGGGGGGCGGGCACAGATACGCAGTATTTT
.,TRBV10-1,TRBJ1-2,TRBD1,CASRYRQGNGYTF,TGCGCCAGCAGATACCGACAGGGGAATGGCTACACCTTC
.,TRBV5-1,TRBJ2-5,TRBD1,CASNRGDSQETQYF,TGCGCCAGCAACAGGGGGGACAGCCAAGAGACCCAGTACTTC
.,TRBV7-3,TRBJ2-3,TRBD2,CASSLLTGGIYTQYF,TGTGCCAGCAGCTTATTGACGGGGGGAATTTATACGCAGTATTTT
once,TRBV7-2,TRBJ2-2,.,CASSLLLGGTGELFF,TGTGCCAGCAGCTTATTGTTAGGGGGCACCGGGGAGCTGTTTTTT
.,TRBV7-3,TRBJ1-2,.,CASSFDSAYGYTF,TGTGCCAGCAGCTTTGACAGTGCTTATGGCTACACCTTC
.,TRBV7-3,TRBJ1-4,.,CASSPGATNEKLFF,TGTGCCAGCAGCCCCGGAGCAACTAATGAAAAACTGTTTTTT
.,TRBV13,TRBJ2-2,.,CASSLGGDTGELFF,TGTGCCAGCAGCTTAGGAGGGGACACCGGGGAGCTGTTTTTT
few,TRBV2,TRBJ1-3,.,CASSEVFLPGNTIYF,TGTGCCAGCAGTGAAGTGTTTCTTCCTGGAAACACCATATATTTT
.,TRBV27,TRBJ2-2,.,CASSPWTASNTGELFF,TGTGCCAGCAGTCCCTGGACAGCTTCGAACACCGGGGAGCTGTTTTTT
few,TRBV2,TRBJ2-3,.,CASSSSLAAGTDTQYF,TGTGCCAGCAGTTCCAGCCTCGCTGCGGGCACAGATACGCAGTATTTT
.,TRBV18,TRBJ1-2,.,CASSPLQQDNYGYTF,TGTGCCAGCTCACCTTTACAACAGGACAACTATGGCTACACCTTC
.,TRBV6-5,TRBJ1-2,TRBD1,CASSSGTGALNYGYTF,TGTGCCAGCAGTTCCGGGACAGGGGCCTTAAACTATGGCTACACCTTC
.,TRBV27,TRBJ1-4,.,CASSFAVNEKLFF,TGTGCCAGCAGTTTCGCGGTTAATGAAAAACTGTTTTTT
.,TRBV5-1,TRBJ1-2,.,CASSPKTGANYGYTF,TGCGCCAGCAGCCCCAAAACGGGAGCTAACTATGGCTACACCTTC
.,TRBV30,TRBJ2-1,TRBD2,CAWSPLSGTSGGAMQFF,TGTGCCTGGAGTCCGTTATCCGGGACTAGCGGGGGGGCGATGCAGTTCTTC
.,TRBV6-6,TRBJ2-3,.,CATQSQEVLTDTQYF,TGCGCCACTCAGTCTCAGGAGGTGCTCACAGATACGCAGTATTTT
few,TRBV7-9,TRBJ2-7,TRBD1,CASSRGQGGEQYF,TGTGCCAGCAGCCGGGGACAGGGTGGCGAGCAGTACTTC
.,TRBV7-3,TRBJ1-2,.,CASSSNQAGTGGYTF,TGTGCCAGCAGCTCCAACCAAGCAGGGACTGGGGGCTACACCTTC
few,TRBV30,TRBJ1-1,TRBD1,CAWSRDRGVTEAFF,TGTGCCTGGAGTCGCGACAGGGGTGTCACTGAAGCTTTCTTT
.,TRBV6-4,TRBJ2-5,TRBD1,CASSAGQGAVETQYF,TGTGCCAGCAGCGCCGGACAGGGGGCTGTGGAGACCCAGTACTTC
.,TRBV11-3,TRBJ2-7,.,CASSLEGATYEQYF,TGTGCCAGCAGCTTAGAGGGGGCAACCTACGAGCAGTACTTC
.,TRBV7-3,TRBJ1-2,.,CASSQYGGYGYTF,TGTGCCAGCAGCCAGTACGGGGGCTATGGCTACACCTTC
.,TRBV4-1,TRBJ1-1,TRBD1,CASSQGDSEAFF,TGCGCCAGCAGCCAAGGGGACAGTGAAGCTTTCTTT
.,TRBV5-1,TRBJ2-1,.,CASSSEGPTTYNEQFF,TGCGCCAGCAGCTCAGAGGGCCCTACAACCTACAATGAGCAGTTCTTC
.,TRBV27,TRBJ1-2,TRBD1,CASSLGTGGSDGGYTF,TGTGCCAGCAGTTTAGGGACAGGGGGCTCGGATGGAGGCTACACCTTC
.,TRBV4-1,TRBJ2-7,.,CASSRQAGYSYEQYF,TGCGCCAGCAGCCGTCAAGCGGGCTACTCCTACGAGCAGTACTTC
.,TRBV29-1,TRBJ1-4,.,CSAEGGATNEKLFF,TGCAGCGCCGAGGGGGGGGCAACTAATGAAAAACTGTTTTTT
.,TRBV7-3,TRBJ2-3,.,CASSTGYSTDTQYF,TGTGCCAGCTCGACAGGCTATAGCACAGATACGCAGTATTTT
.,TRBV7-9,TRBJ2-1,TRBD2,CASSSRAGGLVNEQFF,TGTGCCAGCAGCTCAAGAGCGGGGGGACTGGTCAATGAGCAGTTCTTC
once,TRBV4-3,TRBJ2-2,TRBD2,CASSPELAGYTGELFF,TGCGCCAGCAGCCCGGAACTAGCGGGGTACACCGGGGAGCTGTTTTTT
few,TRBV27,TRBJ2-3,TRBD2,CASSFRGEGDTQYF,TGTGCCAGCAGTTTTAGAGGGGAGGGGGATACGCAGTATTTT
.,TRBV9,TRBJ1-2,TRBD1,CASSVGGPGTGSGNYGYTF,TGTGCCAGCAGCGTAGGGGGTCCCGGGACAGGGTCCGGGAACTATGGCTACACCTTC
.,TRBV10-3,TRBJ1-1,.,CAISESDTFNTEAFF,TGTGCCATCAGTGAGTCCGACACCTTTAACACTGAAGCTTTCTTT
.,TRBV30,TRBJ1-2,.,CAWSEGGGYGYTF,TGTGCCTGGAGCGAAGGTGGCGGGTATGGCTACACCTTC
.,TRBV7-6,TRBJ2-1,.,CASSSYGAQENNEQFF,TGTGCCAGCAGCTCGTATGGGGCTCAAGAGAACAATGAGCAGTTCTTC
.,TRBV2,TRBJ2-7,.,CASTEGSLSYEQYF,TGTGCCAGCACTGAAGGCTCACTTTCCTACGAGCAGTACTTC
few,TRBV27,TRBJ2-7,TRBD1,CASSYTGGLRPTEQYF,TGTGCCAGCAGTTACACAGGGGGATTGAGACCGACCGAGCAGTACTTC
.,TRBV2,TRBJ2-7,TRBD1,CASRDRGRGLSYEQYF,TGTGCCAGCAGGGACAGGGGGAGGGGACTTTCCTACGAGCAGTACTTC
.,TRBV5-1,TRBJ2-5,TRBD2,CASSLAASGRPQETQYF,TGCGCCAGCAGCTTGGCGGCTAGCGGGAGACCCCAAGAGACCCAGTACTTC
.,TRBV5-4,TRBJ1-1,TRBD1,CASSWRGRGNTEAFF,TGTGCCAGCAGCTGGAGGGGGCGCGGGAACACTGAAGCTTTCTTT
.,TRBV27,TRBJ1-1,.,CASSYYADTEAFF,TGTGCCAGCAGCTACTATGCTGACACTGAAGCTTTCTTT
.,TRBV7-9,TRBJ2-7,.,CASSQTGRSYGQYF,TGTGCCAGCAGCCAGACAGGACGCTCCTACGGGCAGTACTTC
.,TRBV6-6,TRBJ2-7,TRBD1,CASSGTGYEQYF,TGTGCCAGCAGCGGGACAGGTTACGAGCAGTACTTC
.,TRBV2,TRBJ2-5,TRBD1,CASRPTGEETQYF,TGTGCCAGCAGGCCGACAGGGGAAGAGACCCAGTACTTC
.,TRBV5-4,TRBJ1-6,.,CASSLGLWLNSPLHF,TGTGCCAGCAGCTTGGGGTTATGGCTGAATTCACCCCTCCACTTT
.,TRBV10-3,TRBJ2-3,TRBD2,CAISGASGEFRSTDTQYF,TGTGCCATCAGTGGGGCTAGCGGGGAATTTAGAAGCACAGATACGCAGTATTTT
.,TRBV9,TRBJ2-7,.,CASSEGDTESYEQYF,TGTGCCAGCAGCGAGGGGGACACCGAAAGCTACGAGCAGTACTTC
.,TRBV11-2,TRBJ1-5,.,CASSQSPGQPQHF,TGTGCCAGCAGCCAATCCCCAGGGCAGCCCCAGCATTTT
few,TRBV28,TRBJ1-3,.,CASSLSGNTIYF,TGTGCCAGCAGTTTGTCGGGAAACACCATATATTTT
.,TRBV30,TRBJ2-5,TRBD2,CAWNPGGPVRFFETQYF,TGTGCCTGGAATCCGGGGGGGCCTGTTAGGTTTTTTGAGACCCAGTACTTC
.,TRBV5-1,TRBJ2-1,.,CASSLALSSYNEQFF,TGCGCCAGCAGCTTGGCCCTTAGCTCCTACAATGAGCAGTTCTTC
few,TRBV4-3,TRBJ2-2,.,CASSQETRNTGELFF,TGCGCCAGCAGCCAAGAGACAAGGAACACCGGGGAGCTGTTTTTT
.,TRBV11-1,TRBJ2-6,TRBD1,CASRPPGQGHSGANVLTF,TGTGCCAGCAGGCCTCCGGGACAGGGGCACTCTGGGGCCAACGTCCTGACTTTC
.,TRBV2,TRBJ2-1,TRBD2,CASRGDYTSSYNEQFF,TGTGCCAGCAGGGGGGACTATACGAGCTCCTACAATGAGCAGTTCTTC
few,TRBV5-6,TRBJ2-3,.,CASHVGGYTQYF,TGTGCCAGCCACGTTGGGGGCTATACGCAGTATTTT
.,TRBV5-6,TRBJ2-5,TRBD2,CASSLGSSGGEETQYF,TGTGCCAGCAGCCTTGGAAGTAGCGGGGGGGAAGAGACCCAGTACTTC